This T cell receptor (beta chain) was captured by sequencing in a study of blood T cell repertoires in COVID-19. Study information: From the United States, Italy and Spain came samples of acute and convalescent COVID-19. Nucleic acid was either cDNA or gDNA, and it came from T cells, B-cell-depleted T cells, or PBMCs.

CDR1 and CDR2 (germline): SGHAT, FQNNGV. J gave up 4 bases and V 3 bases, and 2 bases lay outside the gene matches. This CDR3 is 14 amino acids long. In the original workflow: Amplification with reference gene primers provided the estimates of nucleated cell counts. Measured with immunoSEQ multiplex PCR; TCRdb has only the in-frame clones, and not every one. The DNA was the basis for D and trimming; V, J and clone size are from that table. The table includes more than 85,000 clones, around 85% detected once. This receptor was obtained from a woman aged 55 to 70 with acute or convalescent COVID-19. The source material was peripheral blood. The chain employs TRBV11-2 and TRBJ2-2; 7 bases are a match to TRBD2. CDR3 residues: CASSFSGGTGELFF. In DNA form, the CDR3 reads TGTGCCAGCAGCTTTTCGGGGGGCACCGGGGAGCTGTTTTTT.